These 7 T cell receptor beta chains share one sample of origin, sequenced in a study of blood T cell repertoires in COVID-19. TCRdb's copy holds only in-frame clones and misses some; the assay was immunoSEQ multiplex PCR. The repertoire holds roughly 250,000 clones, about 90% seen once, with under 2.5% in the top ten. The source material was PBMCs or T cells enriched from blood (not recorded which). These receptors were obtained from a woman younger than 35 who had recovered from COVID-19.

V and J are TRBV14 and TRBJ2-3; 8 bases fit TRBD2. The CDR3 extends over 15 amino acids. The J segment lost 0 bases and the V segment lost 4 bases, leaving 3 bases of the junction unmatched. CDR1 is SGHDN, CDR2 FVKESK, per germline. As DNA, the CDR3 is TGTGCCAGCAGCCTCCAGCGGGGGAGCACAGATACGCAGTATTTT. It encodes CASSLQRGSTDTQYF.

This clone was seen just once. The chain couples TRBV28 to TRBJ1-2; tentative D call: TRBD1 (6 bases). CDR1 is MDHEN and CDR2 is SYDVKM in the germline V gene. The CDR3 sequence is 18 residues long. The germline V and J ends were trimmed by 3 bases and 5 bases, with 25 bases remaining between them. CDR3 sequence reads: CASSFHPRGGRPPYGYTF. In nucleotides, the CDR3 is TGTGCCAGCAGTTTCCACCCACGAGGGGGACGGCCTCCTTATGGCTACACCTTC.

This chain connects TRBV14 to TRBJ1-2; 7 bases fit TRBD1. Trimming at V came to 7 bases and at J to 2 bases, leaving 19 bases not matched to a gene. The CDR3 totals 18 residues. Per germline, CDR1 SGHDN and CDR2 FVKESK. The CDR3 sequence: CASTSPPDREKDNYGYTF. DNA of the CDR3: TGTGCCAGCACCTCCCCCCCCGACAGGGAGAAAGACAACTATGGCTACACCTTC.

The chain joins TRBV4-3 to TRBJ2-3; D not certain. Germline CDR1 reads LGHNA; CDR2 reads YSLEER. The CDR3 contains 13 residues. Deletions cut 0 bases from V and 7 bases from J, with 8 bases between. DNA for the CDR3: TGCGCCAGCAGCCAAGAGGGCGCAAATACGCAGTATTTT. It encodes CASSQEGANTQYF.

The rearrangement uses TRBV4-1 and TRBJ2-7, with TRBD1 as a possible D gene (5 bases). Germline V CDR1 and CDR2: MGHRA, YSYEKL. The CDR3 covers 13 residues. Trimming removed 4 bases from V and 3 bases from J, with 10 bases in between. The CDR3 loop reads CASSPRQGYEQYF. The CDR3, as DNA: TGCGCCAGCAGCCCCCGGCAGGGCTACGAGCAGTACTTC.

The V and J genes are TRBV7-9 and TRBJ1-2, with TRBD1 identical over 8 bases. Per the germline V gene, CDR1 is SEHNR and CDR2 is FQNEAQ (reference sequence). The CDR3 covers 17 residues. After removal of 5 bases from V and 1 base from J, the junction contained 12 bases not matched to a gene. The chain's CDR3 is CASSPSYLTGVNYGYTF. CDR3 DNA sequence: TGTGCCAGCAGCCCCAGCTACTTGACAGGGGTTAACTATGGCTACACCTTC.

J is TRBJ2-5 and V is TRBV7-9; no reliable D call. V was clipped by 0 bases and J by 3 bases, with 14 bases between them. Germline lookup yields CDR1 SEHNR and CDR2 FQNEAQ (reference sequence). The length of the CDR3 is 16 residues. The CDR3 region is CASSLAPFGHKETQYF. Written as DNA, the CDR3 is TGTGCCAGCAGCTTAGCTCCCTTTGGCCATAAAGAGACCCAGTACTTC.